This T cell receptor beta chain was found in a study of spatial heterogeneity in lung cancer. Study-wide background: The authors sequenced available follow-up PBMC samples, taken a median of around two years after resection. More beta-chain than alpha-chain sequences were consistently detected.

The CDR3 consists of 13 residues. Germline assignment: CDR1 MNHEY and CDR2 SMNVEV (reference sequence). As for time point: blood at routine non-recurrence follow-up after resection. This clonotype has only one observation. One junction end does not reproduce the germline sequence, and a read error may be involved. TCRdb used MiXCR to reprocess the 5' RACE reads, holding one entry per CDR3 protein. The top ten clones hold 20% to 25% of a sample with tens of thousands of distinct CDR3 sequences, just under 20% of them seen once. The starting material was PBMCs, obtained at follow-up. J is TRBJ2-4 and V is TRBV27, with D possibly being TRBD2 (6 bases). The sequence derives from a male donor with early-stage non-small cell lung cancer. The CDR3 spells CVSSTTEGNIQYF. As DNA, the CDR3 is TGTGTCAGCAGTACGACGGAGGGAAACATTCAGTACTTC.